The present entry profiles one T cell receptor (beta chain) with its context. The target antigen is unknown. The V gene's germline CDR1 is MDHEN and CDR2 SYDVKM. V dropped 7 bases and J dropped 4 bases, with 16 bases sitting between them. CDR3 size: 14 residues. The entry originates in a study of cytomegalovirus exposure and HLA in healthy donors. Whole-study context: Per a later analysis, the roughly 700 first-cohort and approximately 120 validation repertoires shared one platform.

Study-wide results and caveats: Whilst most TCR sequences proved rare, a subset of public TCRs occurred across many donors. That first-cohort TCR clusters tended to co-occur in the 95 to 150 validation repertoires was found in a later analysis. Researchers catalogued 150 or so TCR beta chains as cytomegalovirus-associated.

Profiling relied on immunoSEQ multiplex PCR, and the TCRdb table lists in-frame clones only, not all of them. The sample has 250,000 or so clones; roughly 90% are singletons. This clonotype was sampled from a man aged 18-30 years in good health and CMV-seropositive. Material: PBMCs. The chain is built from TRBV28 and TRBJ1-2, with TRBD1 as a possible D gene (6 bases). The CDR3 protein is CASTEPRGSYGYTF. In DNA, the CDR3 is TGTGCCAGCACCGAGCCCAGGGGTAGCTATGGCTACACCTTC.